This T cell receptor beta chain comes out of a study of control samples from healthy donors and cancer patients. The CDR3 loop spans 13 amino acids. Germline V gene lookup returns CDR1 MNHNY and CDR2 SVGAGI (reference sequence). Trimming pared 5 bases from V and 5 bases from J, leaving 12 bases between. Profiled with immunoSEQ multiplex PCR; TCRdb holds only in-frame clones, not every one. The sample yields 90,000 to 150,000 clones, about 90% seen once. This clone was detected only once. Material for sequencing was blood. The sequence derives from a man between 50 and 59 years old in good health. This chain joins TRBV6-6 and TRBJ1-1; tentative D call: TRBD1 (5 bases). CDR3 in DNA: TGTGCCAGCAGTGGGGCCATGGGAACTGAAGCTTTCTTT. This gives the protein CASSGAMGTEAFF.